A selection of T cell receptor beta chains follows, all from one sample in a study of blood T cell repertoires in COVID-19. Repertoires were generated with immunoSEQ multiplex PCR, while TCRdb's copy carries only in-frame clones and drops some. The sample yields approximately 340,000 clones, 80% to 90% seen once. The source material was peripheral blood. The receptors shown here come from a man aged 25-45 years with COVID-19, enrolled during active disease. The CDR3 runs from the conserved cysteine through the conserved F or W. The order of the fields is D gene, V gene, J gene, clone size, CDR3 protein, CDR3 DNA. The D gene is left open where the match is weak. The size of a clone is reported for some rows only, either as once, few or many, or as a class for expanded clones.

d_call: TRBD1; v_call: TRBV5-1; j_call: TRBJ1-1; clone_size: NA; cdr3_aa: CASSLGDRVMNTEAFF; cdr3_nt: TGCGCCAGCAGCTTGGGGGACAGGGTCATGAACACTGAAGCTTTCTTT
d_call: TRBD1; v_call: TRBV19; j_call: TRBJ1-5; clone_size: NA; cdr3_aa: CASSHDRGRNQPQHF; cdr3_nt: TGTGCCAGTAGCCACGACAGGGGGCGCAATCAGCCCCAGCATTTT
d_call: NA; v_call: TRBV7-9; j_call: TRBJ2-1; clone_size: NA; cdr3_aa: CASSLAYGLATTYNEQFF; cdr3_nt: TGTGCCAGCAGCTTAGCTTACGGGCTGGCGACTACCTACAATGAGCAGTTCTTC
d_call: NA; v_call: TRBV18; j_call: TRBJ2-1; clone_size: NA; cdr3_aa: CASSPFRGNKFF; cdr3_nt: TGTGCCAGCTCACCGTTCAGGGGTAATAAATTCTTC
d_call: NA; v_call: TRBV7-8; j_call: TRBJ1-1; clone_size: NA; cdr3_aa: CASSWGGRPNTEAFF; cdr3_nt: TGTGCCAGCAGCTGGGGCGGCAGGCCGAACACTGAAGCTTTCTTT
d_call: TRBD2; v_call: TRBV27; j_call: TRBJ2-1; clone_size: NA; cdr3_aa: CASSQGLDSYNEQFF; cdr3_nt: TGTGCCAGCAGCCAGGGACTAGACTCCTACAATGAGCAGTTCTTC
d_call: TRBD1; v_call: TRBV7-3; j_call: TRBJ1-6; clone_size: NA; cdr3_aa: CASSPTGGNSPLHF; cdr3_nt: TGTGCCAGCAGCCCAACAGGGGGGAATTCACCCCTCCACTTT
d_call: TRBD1; v_call: TRBV6-6; j_call: TRBJ2-3; clone_size: NA; cdr3_aa: CASRKQGADTQYF; cdr3_nt: TGTGCCAGCAGGAAACAGGGGGCAGATACGCAGTATTTT
d_call: NA; v_call: TRBV6-2/TRBV6-3; j_call: TRBJ2-3; clone_size: NA; cdr3_aa: CASSYDSGSLDTQYF; cdr3_nt: TGTGCCAGCAGTTACGATTCGGGTTCATTGGATACGCAGTATTTT
d_call: NA; v_call: TRBV12-3/TRBV12-4; j_call: TRBJ1-1; clone_size: NA; cdr3_aa: CASSLYKNTEAFF; cdr3_nt: TGTGCCAGCAGTTTGTATAAGAACACTGAAGCTTTCTTT
d_call: NA; v_call: TRBV7-3; j_call: TRBJ2-7; clone_size: NA; cdr3_aa: CASSLIRSVREQYF; cdr3_nt: TGTGCCAGCAGTTTAATACGGAGTGTTAGGGAGCAGTACTTC
d_call: TRBD1; v_call: TRBV7-9; j_call: TRBJ1-2; clone_size: NA; cdr3_aa: CASSRGQSYGYTF; cdr3_nt: TGTGCCAGCAGCCGGGGACAGTCCTATGGCTACACCTTC
d_call: TRBD2; v_call: TRBV4-3; j_call: TRBJ2-5; clone_size: NA; cdr3_aa: CASSQDRGQRGAQETQYF; cdr3_nt: TGCGCCAGCAGCCAAGATCGAGGGCAGCGGGGGGCTCAAGAGACCCAGTACTTC
d_call: NA; v_call: TRBV25-1; j_call: TRBJ1-2; clone_size: few; cdr3_aa: CASSYYRALNSEGYTF; cdr3_nt: TGTGCCAGCAGTTACTACAGGGCGTTGAATTCGGAAGGCTACACCTTC
d_call: TRBD2; v_call: TRBV19; j_call: TRBJ2-2; clone_size: NA; cdr3_aa: CASSSGRAGLAYANTGELFF; cdr3_nt: TGTGCCAGTAGTTCAGGGAGAGCGGGACTAGCATACGCGAACACCGGGGAGCTGTTTTTT
d_call: NA; v_call: TRBV5-1; j_call: TRBJ1-1; clone_size: NA; cdr3_aa: CASSLGHSQATEAFF; cdr3_nt: TGCGCCAGCAGCTTGGGACACAGTCAGGCCACTGAAGCTTTCTTT
d_call: TRBD2; v_call: TRBV5-1; j_call: TRBJ2-7; clone_size: NA; cdr3_aa: CASRTSGSSYEQYF; cdr3_nt: TGCGCCAGCAGGACAAGCGGGAGCTCCTACGAGCAGTACTTC
d_call: NA; v_call: TRBV15; j_call: TRBJ1-2; clone_size: NA; cdr3_aa: CATSRDPGGGYTF; cdr3_nt: TGTGCCACCAGCAGGGATCCGGGGGGCGGCTACACCTTC
d_call: NA; v_call: TRBV6-5; j_call: TRBJ1-2; clone_size: once; cdr3_aa: CASSFLARELNYGYTF; cdr3_nt: TGTGCCAGCAGTTTCCTCGCCAGGGAACTTAACTATGGCTACACCTTC
d_call: TRBD1; v_call: TRBV28; j_call: TRBJ2-3; clone_size: NA; cdr3_aa: CASTTGQGHTDTQYF; cdr3_nt: TGTGCCAGCACCACCGGACAGGGACACACAGATACGCAGTATTTT
d_call: NA; v_call: TRBV6-6; j_call: TRBJ1-1; clone_size: NA; cdr3_aa: CASRPSDRMNTEAFF; cdr3_nt: TGTGCCAGCCGCCCCTCGGACAGAATGAACACTGAAGCTTTCTTT
d_call: TRBD2; v_call: TRBV6-2/TRBV6-3; j_call: TRBJ2-3; clone_size: once; cdr3_aa: CASSRLGLAGPTTQYF; cdr3_nt: TGTGCCAGCAGCCGCCTGGGACTAGCGGGCCCCACTACGCAGTATTTT
d_call: NA; v_call: TRBV6-5; j_call: TRBJ1-3; clone_size: NA; cdr3_aa: CASSYQGGSGNTIYF; cdr3_nt: TGTGCCAGCAGTTACCAAGGGGGTTCTGGAAACACCATATATTTT
d_call: TRBD2; v_call: TRBV5-1; j_call: TRBJ2-7; clone_size: NA; cdr3_aa: CASSPQQSWAGASYEQYF; cdr3_nt: TGCGCCAGCAGCCCTCAACAAAGCTGGGCGGGAGCCTCCTACGAGCAGTACTTC
d_call: TRBD1; v_call: TRBV27; j_call: TRBJ2-3; clone_size: NA; cdr3_aa: CASSSWTGKRITDTQYF; cdr3_nt: TGTGCCAGCAGTTCTTGGACAGGGAAGAGGATCACAGATACGCAGTATTTT
d_call: TRBD1; v_call: TRBV10-3; j_call: TRBJ1-4; clone_size: NA; cdr3_aa: CATRDRKTNEKLFF; cdr3_nt: TGTGCCACCCGGGACAGGAAAACTAATGAAAAACTGTTTTTT
d_call: NA; v_call: TRBV10-3; j_call: TRBJ2-7; clone_size: NA; cdr3_aa: CAISVRTGYLYEQYF; cdr3_nt: TGTGCCATCAGTGTCAGAACAGGATACCTCTACGAGCAGTACTTC
d_call: NA; v_call: TRBV6-2/TRBV6-3; j_call: TRBJ1-5; clone_size: NA; cdr3_aa: CASSYSRYTGSNQPQHF; cdr3_nt: TGTGCCAGCAGTTACTCGCGGTATACAGGTAGCAATCAGCCCCAGCATTTT
d_call: NA; v_call: TRBV6-5; j_call: TRBJ2-3; clone_size: NA; cdr3_aa: CASSYSYGADTQYF; cdr3_nt: TGTGCCAGCAGTTACTCGTATGGAGCAGATACGCAGTATTTT
d_call: TRBD1; v_call: TRBV6-9; j_call: TRBJ1-5; clone_size: NA; cdr3_aa: CASSYSTGGNQPQHF; cdr3_nt: TGTGCCAGCAGTTATTCGACAGGGGGCAATCAGCCCCAGCATTTT